This T cell receptor (beta chain) is from a study of blood T cell repertoires in COVID-19. As for the study in general: The samples span acute and convalescent COVID-19 from the United States, Italy and Spain. T cells, B-cell-depleted T cells, or PBMCs supplied cDNA or gDNA.

Generated by immunoSEQ multiplex PCR, the TCRdb table keeps only in-frame clones and is missing some. The table includes roughly 300,000 clones, 75% to 90% detected once. Trimming left V 4 bases short and J 3 bases short, with 28 bases between. The CDR3 covers 19 residues. CDR1 is SNHLY and CDR2 is FYNNEI in the germline V gene. Sequencing input: peripheral blood. The J gene is TRBJ2-7, the V gene TRBV2; possibly TRBD1 for D (6 bases). This receptor was identified in a woman in her 40s who had recovered from COVID-19. The CDR3 is CASSVPSDTGTWAFYEQYF. CDR3 DNA sequence: TGTGCCAGCAGTGTACCTTCCGACACCGGGACATGGGCCTTCTACGAGCAGTACTTC.